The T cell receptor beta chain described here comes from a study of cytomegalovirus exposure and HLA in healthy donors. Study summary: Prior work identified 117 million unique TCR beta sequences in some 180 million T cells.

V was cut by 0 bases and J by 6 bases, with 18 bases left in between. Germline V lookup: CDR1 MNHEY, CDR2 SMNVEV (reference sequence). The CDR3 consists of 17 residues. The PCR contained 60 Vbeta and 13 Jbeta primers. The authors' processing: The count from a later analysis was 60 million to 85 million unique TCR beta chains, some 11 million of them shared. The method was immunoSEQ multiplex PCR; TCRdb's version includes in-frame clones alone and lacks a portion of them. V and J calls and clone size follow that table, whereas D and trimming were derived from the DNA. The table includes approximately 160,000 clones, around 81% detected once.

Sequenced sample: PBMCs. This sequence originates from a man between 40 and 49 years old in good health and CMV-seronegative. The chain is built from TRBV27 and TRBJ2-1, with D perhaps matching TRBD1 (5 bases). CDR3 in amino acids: CASSLSDIGWTINEQFF. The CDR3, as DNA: TGTGCCAGCAGTTTATCGGACATTGGCTGGACCATCAATGAGCAGTTCTTC.